The rows below give T cell receptor beta chains drawn from one sample of a study of blood T cell repertoires in COVID-19. Generated by immunoSEQ multiplex PCR, the TCRdb table keeps only in-frame clones and is missing some. The data hold 150,000 or so clones, with 86% observed a single time. Sequences were obtained from PBMCs or T cells enriched from blood (not recorded which). The receptors come from a man aged 45-65 years who had recovered from COVID-19. Both conserved end residues are part of each CDR3. The D gene is left open where the match is weak. Clone size appears in some rows only: once, few, many, or a class for an expanded clone.

v_gene: TRBV24-1
j_gene: TRBJ2-6
abundance: .
d_gene: TRBD1
CDR3aa: CATSDTGTGLGANVLTF
CDR3nt: TGTGCCACCAGTGACACCGGGACAGGGTTAGGGGCCAACGTCCTGACTTTC

v_gene: TRBV4-3
j_gene: TRBJ1-6
abundance: .
d_gene: TRBD1
CDR3aa: CASSQDGLQGARNSPLHF
CDR3nt: TGCGCCAGCAGCCAAGATGGATTGCAGGGGGCTCGAAATTCACCCCTCCACTTT

v_gene: TRBV18
j_gene: TRBJ1-2
abundance: .
d_gene: .
CDR3aa: CASSPSGRDYGYTF
CDR3nt: TGTGCCAGCTCACCCTCAGGCCGTGACTATGGCTACACCTTC

v_gene: TRBV10-1
j_gene: TRBJ2-3
abundance: once
d_gene: .
CDR3aa: CATAGPGLRTDTQYF
CDR3nt: TGCGCCACTGCGGGGCCTGGACTACGGACAGATACGCAGTATTTT

v_gene: TRBV2
j_gene: TRBJ1-1
abundance: once
d_gene: .
CDR3aa: CASSENSLNTEAFF
CDR3nt: TGTGCCAGCAGTGAAAACAGCCTTAACACTGAAGCTTTCTTT

v_gene: TRBV6-5
j_gene: TRBJ2-2
abundance: .
d_gene: TRBD2
CDR3aa: CASSYEAGGRTGELFF
CDR3nt: TGTGCCAGCAGTTATGAAGCGGGGGGGCGAACCGGGGAGCTGTTTTTT

v_gene: TRBV6-6
j_gene: TRBJ1-5
abundance: .
d_gene: .
CDR3aa: CASRRQVNQPQHF
CDR3nt: TGTGCCAGCAGAAGGCAGGTCAATCAGCCCCAGCATTTT

v_gene: TRBV5-4
j_gene: TRBJ1-1
abundance: .
d_gene: .
CDR3aa: CASSLDRLNTEAFF
CDR3nt: TGTGCCAGCAGCTTGGACAGGCTGAACACTGAAGCTTTCTTT

v_gene: TRBV19
j_gene: TRBJ1-2
abundance: .
d_gene: TRBD1
CDR3aa: CASSIGGQGALSGYTF
CDR3nt: TGTGCCAGTAGTATAGGAGGACAGGGGGCTTTGAGTGGCTACACCTTC

v_gene: TRBV9
j_gene: TRBJ2-5
abundance: .
d_gene: TRBD2
CDR3aa: CASSVSSGRLETQYF
CDR3nt: TGTGCCAGCAGCGTGTCTAGCGGGCGATTAGAGACCCAGTACTTC

v_gene: TRBV5-6
j_gene: TRBJ2-5
abundance: .
d_gene: .
CDR3aa: CASSLESYAGAEETQYF
CDR3nt: TGTGCCAGCAGCTTGGAGTCGTACGCGGGGGCTGAGGAGACCCAGTACTTC

v_gene: TRBV28
j_gene: TRBJ2-7
abundance: once
d_gene: TRBD1
CDR3aa: CASSLFRPISNRGQNSYEQYF
CDR3nt: TGTGCCAGCAGTTTATTCAGACCCATTAGTAACAGGGGGCAAAATTCCTACGAGCAGTACTTC

v_gene: TRBV20-1
j_gene: TRBJ2-1
abundance: few
d_gene: TRBD2
CDR3aa: CSASPGLASYNEQFF
CDR3nt: TGCAGTGCTAGTCCGGGACTAGCGTCTTACAATGAGCAGTTCTTC

v_gene: TRBV6-5
j_gene: TRBJ1-1
abundance: .
d_gene: .
CDR3aa: CASSYGQGSGGTEAFF
CDR3nt: TGTGCCAGCAGTTACGGGCAGGGAAGTGGAGGGACTGAAGCTTTCTTT

v_gene: TRBV7-9
j_gene: TRBJ2-3
abundance: .
d_gene: TRBD1
CDR3aa: CASSLGTGTRTDTQYF
CDR3nt: TGTGCCAGCAGCTTAGGGACAGGTACCCGCACAGATACGCAGTATTTT

v_gene: TRBV9
j_gene: TRBJ1-4
abundance: .
d_gene: .
CDR3aa: CASSQGLTNEKLFF
CDR3nt: TGTGCCAGCAGCCAGGGATTAACTAATGAAAAACTGTTTTTT

v_gene: TRBV30
j_gene: TRBJ2-7
abundance: .
d_gene: TRBD2
CDR3aa: CAWSAASGSHEQYF
CDR3nt: TGTGCCTGGAGTGCGGCTAGCGGGAGCCACGAGCAGTACTTC

v_gene: TRBV28
j_gene: TRBJ2-7
abundance: .
d_gene: TRBD1
CDR3aa: CASSKPGTEVYEQYF
CDR3nt: TGTGCCAGCAGCAAGCCCGGGACAGAAGTATACGAGCAGTACTTC

v_gene: TRBV2
j_gene: TRBJ2-7
abundance: .
d_gene: .
CDR3aa: CASTPGTNSYEQYF
CDR3nt: TGTGCCAGCACTCCCGGGACAAACTCCTACGAGCAGTACTTC

v_gene: TRBV14
j_gene: TRBJ1-1
abundance: few
d_gene: TRBD1
CDR3aa: CASSLTDRGPVRAFF
CDR3nt: TGTGCCAGCAGCCTTACGGACAGGGGCCCGGTGAGAGCTTTCTTT

v_gene: TRBV7-2
j_gene: TRBJ2-1
abundance: .
d_gene: TRBD2
CDR3aa: CASSLAALAGGSNEQFF
CDR3nt: TGTGCCAGCAGCTTAGCCGCTCTAGCGGGGGGGTCGAATGAGCAGTTCTTC

v_gene: TRBV6-5
j_gene: TRBJ1-5
abundance: .
d_gene: .
CDR3aa: CASNLRDSNQPQHF
CDR3nt: TGTGCCAGCAACCTTAGAGATAGCAATCAGCCCCAGCATTTT

v_gene: TRBV10-3
j_gene: TRBJ2-5
abundance: .
d_gene: TRBD1
CDR3aa: CAISRGTGGQETQYF
CDR3nt: TGTGCCATCAGTAGGGGGACAGGGGGACAAGAGACCCAGTACTTC

v_gene: TRBV6-5
j_gene: TRBJ1-2
abundance: once
d_gene: .
CDR3aa: CASSLQGRGYGYTF
CDR3nt: TGTGCCAGCAGTTTACAGGGTCGGGGCTATGGCTACACCTTC

v_gene: TRBV28
j_gene: TRBJ2-3
abundance: .
d_gene: TRBD2
CDR3aa: CASSSSGRERNTDTQYF
CDR3nt: TGTGCCAGCAGTTCCTCCGGGCGGGAGAGGAACACAGATACGCAGTATTTT

v_gene: TRBV3-1/TRBV3-2
j_gene: TRBJ2-1
abundance: once
d_gene: TRBD2
CDR3aa: CASTKTSGGYNEQFF
CDR3nt: TGTGCCAGCACCAAGACTAGCGGGGGGTACAATGAGCAGTTCTTC

v_gene: TRBV9
j_gene: TRBJ1-6
abundance: .
d_gene: TRBD1
CDR3aa: CASSAGTGGNSPLHF
CDR3nt: TGTGCCAGCAGCGCCGGGACAGGGGGGAATTCACCCCTCCACTTT

v_gene: TRBV4-3
j_gene: TRBJ2-1
abundance: .
d_gene: TRBD2
CDR3aa: CASSQEATSGNEQFF
CDR3nt: TGCGCCAGCAGCCAAGAGGCGACTAGCGGAAATGAGCAGTTCTTC

v_gene: TRBV7-3
j_gene: TRBJ1-5
abundance: .
d_gene: TRBD1
CDR3aa: CASSYLRDRDESNQPQHF
CDR3nt: TGTGCCAGCAGCTACCTAAGGGACAGGGATGAGAGCAATCAGCCCCAGCATTTT

v_gene: TRBV9
j_gene: TRBJ2-5
abundance: .
d_gene: TRBD2
CDR3aa: CASSVGTTSAGERETQYF
CDR3nt: TGTGCCAGCAGCGTAGGTACCACTTCAGCGGGAGAGAGAGAGACCCAGTACTTC

v_gene: TRBV5-6
j_gene: TRBJ1-2
abundance: once
d_gene: .
CDR3aa: CASSLGSGYGYTF
CDR3nt: TGTGCCAGCAGCTTGGGCTCGGGCTATGGCTACACCTTC

v_gene: TRBV30
j_gene: TRBJ1-2
abundance: .
d_gene: .
CDR3aa: CAWTLGTGYGYTF
CDR3nt: TGTGCCTGGACCCTTGGAACGGGTTATGGCTACACCTTC

v_gene: TRBV4-3
j_gene: TRBJ2-2
abundance: .
d_gene: TRBD2
CDR3aa: CASSQQLSRTSSTGELFF
CDR3nt: TGCGCCAGCAGCCAACAACTTTCCCGGACTAGCTCCACCGGGGAGCTGTTTTTT

v_gene: TRBV6-2/TRBV6-3
j_gene: TRBJ1-5
abundance: .
d_gene: .
CDR3aa: CASSYSADSYSNQPQHF
CDR3nt: TGTGCCAGCAGTTACTCGGCGGACTCCTATAGCAATCAGCCCCAGCATTTT

v_gene: TRBV5-4
j_gene: TRBJ2-6
abundance: once
d_gene: .
CDR3aa: CASSLDTSGANVLTF
CDR3nt: TGTGCCAGCAGCCTGGACACCTCTGGGGCCAACGTCCTGACTTTC

v_gene: TRBV12-5
j_gene: TRBJ1-2
abundance: .
d_gene: .
CDR3aa: CASGPDSGYSGYTF
CDR3nt: TGTGCTAGTGGTCCCGATTCAGGGTACAGTGGCTACACCTTC

v_gene: TRBV19
j_gene: TRBJ1-5
abundance: once
d_gene: .
CDR3aa: CASSSTGTRTNQPQHF
CDR3nt: TGTGCCAGTAGTTCTACAGGGACGAGGACCAATCAGCCCCAGCATTTT

v_gene: TRBV6-1
j_gene: TRBJ1-6
abundance: .
d_gene: .
CDR3aa: CASSEGHVGGRNLYNSPLHF
CDR3nt: TGTGCCAGCAGTGAAGGTCATGTGGGGGGACGGAATCTCTATAATTCACCCCTCCACTTT

v_gene: TRBV30
j_gene: TRBJ2-7
abundance: .
d_gene: .
CDR3aa: CALYSGSKGGYEQYF
CDR3nt: TGTGCCTTGTACTCGGGATCTAAAGGAGGGTACGAGCAGTACTTC

v_gene: TRBV7-2
j_gene: TRBJ1-6
abundance: once
d_gene: .
CDR3aa: CASNFPQGHSPLHF
CDR3nt: TGTGCCAGCAACTTTCCCCAGGGTCATTCACCCCTCCACTTT

v_gene: TRBV12-5
j_gene: TRBJ1-2
abundance: once
d_gene: .
CDR3aa: CASGSYDRYGYTF
CDR3nt: TGTGCTAGTGGTTCCTACGACAGGTATGGCTACACCTTC

v_gene: TRBV19
j_gene: TRBJ1-2
abundance: .
d_gene: TRBD1
CDR3aa: CASSIGQGAYYGYTF
CDR3nt: TGTGCCAGTAGTATAGGCCAGGGGGCATACTATGGCTACACCTTC

v_gene: TRBV21-1
j_gene: TRBJ1-5
abundance: .
d_gene: .
CDR3aa: CASSIGQDSNQPQHF
CDR3nt: TGTGCCAGCAGCATAGGACAGGATAGCAATCAGCCCCAGCATTTT

v_gene: TRBV5-1
j_gene: TRBJ1-4
abundance: .
d_gene: TRBD1
CDR3aa: CASSTTIGQGGEKLFF
CDR3nt: TGCGCCAGCAGCACTACTATTGGACAGGGTGGTGAAAAACTGTTTTTT

v_gene: TRBV5-1
j_gene: TRBJ1-1
abundance: .
d_gene: .
CDR3aa: CASSLRTDTEAFF
CDR3nt: TGCGCCAGCAGCTTGAGAACAGACACTGAAGCTTTCTTT